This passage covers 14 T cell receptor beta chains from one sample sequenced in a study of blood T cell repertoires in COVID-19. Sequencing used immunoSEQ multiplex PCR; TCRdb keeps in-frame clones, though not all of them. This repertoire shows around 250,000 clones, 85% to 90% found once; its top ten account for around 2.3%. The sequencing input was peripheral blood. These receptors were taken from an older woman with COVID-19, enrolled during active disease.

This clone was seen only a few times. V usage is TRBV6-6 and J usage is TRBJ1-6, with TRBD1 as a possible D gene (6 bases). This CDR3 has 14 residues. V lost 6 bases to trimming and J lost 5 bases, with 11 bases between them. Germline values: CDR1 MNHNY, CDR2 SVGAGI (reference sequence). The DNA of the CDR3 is TGTGCCAGCAGACGGGACACCGATAATTCACCCCTCCACTTT. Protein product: CASRRDTDNSPLHF.

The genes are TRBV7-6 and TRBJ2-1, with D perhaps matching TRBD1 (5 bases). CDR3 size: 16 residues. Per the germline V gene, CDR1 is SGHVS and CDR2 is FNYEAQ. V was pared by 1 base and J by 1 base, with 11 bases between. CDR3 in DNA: TGTGCCAGCAGCTTAGAAACAGGAAGGTCCTACAATGAGCAGTTCTTC. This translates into CASSLETGRSYNEQFF.

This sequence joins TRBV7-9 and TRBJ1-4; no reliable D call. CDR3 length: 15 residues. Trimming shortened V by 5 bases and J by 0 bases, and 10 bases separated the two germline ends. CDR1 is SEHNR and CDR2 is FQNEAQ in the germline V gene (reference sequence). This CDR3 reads CASSTGGPTNEKLFF. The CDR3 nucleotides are TGTGCCAGCAGCACCGGAGGGCCAACTAATGAAAAACTGTTTTTT.

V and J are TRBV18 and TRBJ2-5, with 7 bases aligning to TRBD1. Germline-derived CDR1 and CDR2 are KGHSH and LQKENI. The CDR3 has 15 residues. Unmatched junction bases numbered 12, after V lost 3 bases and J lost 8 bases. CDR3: CASSPQSDRVITQYF. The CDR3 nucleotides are TGTGCCAGCTCACCTCAAAGCGACAGGGTAATAACCCAGTACTTC.

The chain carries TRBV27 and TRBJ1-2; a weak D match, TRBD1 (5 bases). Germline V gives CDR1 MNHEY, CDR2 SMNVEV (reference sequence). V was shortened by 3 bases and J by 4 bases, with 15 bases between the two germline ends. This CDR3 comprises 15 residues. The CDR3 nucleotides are TGTGCCAGCAGTTTTTTTGGCAGGGTTGGCTATGGCTACACCTTC. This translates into CASSFFGRVGYGYTF.

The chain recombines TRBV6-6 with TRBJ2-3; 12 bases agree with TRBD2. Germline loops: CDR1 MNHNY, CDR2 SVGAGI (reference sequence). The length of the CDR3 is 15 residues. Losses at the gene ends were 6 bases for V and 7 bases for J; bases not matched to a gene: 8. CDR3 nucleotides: TGTGCCAGCAGAGAGACTAGCGGGGGAATTAATACGCAGTATTTT. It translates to CASRETSGGINTQYF.

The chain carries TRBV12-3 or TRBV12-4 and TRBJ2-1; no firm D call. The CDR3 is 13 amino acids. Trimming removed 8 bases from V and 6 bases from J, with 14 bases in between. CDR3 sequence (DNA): TGTGCCAGCGTCTCAGCAGAGGTCAATGAGCAGTTCTTC. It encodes CASVSAEVNEQFF.

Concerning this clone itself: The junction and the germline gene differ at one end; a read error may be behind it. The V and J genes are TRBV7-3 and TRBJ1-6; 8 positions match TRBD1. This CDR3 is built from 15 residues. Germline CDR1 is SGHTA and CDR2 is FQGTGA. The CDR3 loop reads CASSLTWTGNSPLHF. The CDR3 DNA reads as TGTGCCAGCAGCCTAACCTGGACAGGGAATTCACCCCTCCACTTT.

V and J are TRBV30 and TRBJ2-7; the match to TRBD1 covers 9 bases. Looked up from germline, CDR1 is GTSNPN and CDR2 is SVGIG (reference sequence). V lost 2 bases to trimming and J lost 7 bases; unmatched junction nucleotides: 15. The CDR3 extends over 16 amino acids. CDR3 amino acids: CAWSPFLRTGEYEQYF. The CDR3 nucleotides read TGTGCCTGGAGTCCCTTCCTCCGGACAGGGGAGTATGAGCAGTACTTC.

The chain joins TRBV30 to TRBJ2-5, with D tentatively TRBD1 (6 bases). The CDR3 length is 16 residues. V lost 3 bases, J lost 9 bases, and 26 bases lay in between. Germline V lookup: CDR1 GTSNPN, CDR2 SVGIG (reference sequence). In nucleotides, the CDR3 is TGTGCCTGGAGGCCTCCCGGGACCTCAGGGGTGGGGGCCCAGTACTTC. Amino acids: CAWRPPGTSGVGAQYF.

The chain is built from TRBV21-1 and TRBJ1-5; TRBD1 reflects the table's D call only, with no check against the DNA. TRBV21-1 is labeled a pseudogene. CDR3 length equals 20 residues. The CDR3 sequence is CASSLKGERLRTGEGQPQHF. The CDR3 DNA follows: TGTGCCAGCAGCTTGAAAGGGGAAAGGCTTCGGACAGGGGAGGGTCAGCCCCAGCATTTT.

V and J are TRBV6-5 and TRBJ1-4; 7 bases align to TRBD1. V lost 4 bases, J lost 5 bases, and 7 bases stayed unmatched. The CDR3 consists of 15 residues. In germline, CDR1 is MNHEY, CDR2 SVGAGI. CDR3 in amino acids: CASSSFGDRNEKLFF. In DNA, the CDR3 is TGTGCCAGCAGTTCCTTCGGGGACAGAAATGAAAAACTGTTTTTT.

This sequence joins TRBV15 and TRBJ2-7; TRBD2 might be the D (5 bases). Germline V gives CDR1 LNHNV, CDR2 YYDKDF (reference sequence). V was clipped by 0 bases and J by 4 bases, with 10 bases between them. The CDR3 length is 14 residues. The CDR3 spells CATSRDLRVYEQYF. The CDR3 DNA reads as TGTGCCACCAGCAGAGATCTGAGGGTGTACGAGCAGTACTTC.

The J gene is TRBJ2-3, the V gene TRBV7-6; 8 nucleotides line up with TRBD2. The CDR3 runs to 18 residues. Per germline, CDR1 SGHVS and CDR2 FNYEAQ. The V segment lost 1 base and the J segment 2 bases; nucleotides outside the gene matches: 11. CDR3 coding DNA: TGTGCCAGCAGCTTAGTAAAGTTTGAGCGGGGGAACACAGATACGCAGTATTTT. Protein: CASSLVKFERGNTDTQYF. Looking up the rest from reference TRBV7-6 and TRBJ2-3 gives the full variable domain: GAGVSQSPRYKVTKRGQDVALRCDPISGHVSLYWYRQALGQGPEFLTYFNYEAQQDKSGLPNDRFSAERPEGSISTLTIQRTEQRDSAMYRCASSLVKFERGNTDTQYFGPGTRLTVL.